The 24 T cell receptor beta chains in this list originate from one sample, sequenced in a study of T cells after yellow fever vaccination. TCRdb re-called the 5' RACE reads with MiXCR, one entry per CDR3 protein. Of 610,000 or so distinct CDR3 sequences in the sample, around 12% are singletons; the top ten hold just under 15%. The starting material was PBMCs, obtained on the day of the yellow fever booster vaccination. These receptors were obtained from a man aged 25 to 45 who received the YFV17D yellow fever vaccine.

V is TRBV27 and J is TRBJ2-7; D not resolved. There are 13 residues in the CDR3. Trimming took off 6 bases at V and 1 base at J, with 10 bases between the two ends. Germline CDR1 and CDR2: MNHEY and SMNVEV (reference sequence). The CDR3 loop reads CASSVQRSYEQYF. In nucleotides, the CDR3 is TGTGCCAGCAGCGTACAGAGGTCCTACGAGCAGTACTTC.

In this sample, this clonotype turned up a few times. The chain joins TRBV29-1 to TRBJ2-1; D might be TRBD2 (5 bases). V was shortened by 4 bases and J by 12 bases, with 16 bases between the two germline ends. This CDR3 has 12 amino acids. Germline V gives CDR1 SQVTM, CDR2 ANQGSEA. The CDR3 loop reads CSVGLNKGGQFF. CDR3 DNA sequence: TGCAGCGTTGGGTTAAACAAAGGAGGGCAGTTCTTC.

CDR3: CASSQESTSGSYEQYF. In DNA, the CDR3 is TGTGCCAGCAGCCAAGAATCGACTAGCGGGAGTTACGAGCAGTACTTC. This chain uses TRBV4-2 with TRBJ2-7, with TRBD2 matching 12 bases. The V gene's germline CDR1 is LGHNA and CDR2 YNFKEQ. V lost 0 bases and J lost 4; bases outside the gene matches: 4. The CDR3 consists of 16 residues.

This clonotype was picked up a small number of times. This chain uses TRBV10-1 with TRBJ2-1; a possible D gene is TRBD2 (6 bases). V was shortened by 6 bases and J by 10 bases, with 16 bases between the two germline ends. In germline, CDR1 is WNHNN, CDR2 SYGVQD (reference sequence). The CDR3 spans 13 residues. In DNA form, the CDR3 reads TGCGCCAGCAGCCCGACCTCCGGGGGAGAGCAGTTCTTC. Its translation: CASSPTSGGEQFF.

The CDR3 sequence: CASTTPGGGPYEQYF. In DNA, the CDR3 is TGTGCCAGCACCACCCCGGGGGGAGGACCCTACGAGCAGTACTTC. V and J are TRBV28 and TRBJ2-7; 7 bases align to TRBD2. CDR3 length: 15 amino acids. Trimming took 7 bases from V and 2 from J; bases not matched to a gene: 11. Germline V gene data show CDR1 as MDHEN and CDR2 as SYDVKM.

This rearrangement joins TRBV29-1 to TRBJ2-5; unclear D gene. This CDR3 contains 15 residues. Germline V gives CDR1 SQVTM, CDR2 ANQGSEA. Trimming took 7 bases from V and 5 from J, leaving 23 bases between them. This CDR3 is CSADDDLAAMETQYF. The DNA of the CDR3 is TGCAGCGCCGACGACGACCTGGCGGCGATGGAGACCCAGTACTTC. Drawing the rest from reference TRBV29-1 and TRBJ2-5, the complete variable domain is SAVISQKPSRDICQRGTSLTIQCQVDSQVTMMFWYRQQPGQSLTLIATANQGSEATYESGFVIDKFPISRPNLTFSTLTVSNMSPEDSSIYLCSADDDLAAMETQYFGPGTRLLVL.

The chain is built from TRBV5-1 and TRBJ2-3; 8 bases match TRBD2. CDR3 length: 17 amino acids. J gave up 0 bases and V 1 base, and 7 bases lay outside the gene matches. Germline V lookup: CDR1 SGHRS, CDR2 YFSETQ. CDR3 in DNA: TGCGCCAGCAGCTTGTCTCTAGCGGGTTCTAGCACAGATACGCAGTATTTT. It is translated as CASSLSLAGSSTDTQYF.

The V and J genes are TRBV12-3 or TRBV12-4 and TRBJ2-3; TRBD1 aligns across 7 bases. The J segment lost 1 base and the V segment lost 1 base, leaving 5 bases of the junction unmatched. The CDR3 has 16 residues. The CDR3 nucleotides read TGTGCCAGCAGTTTAGAGAGGGACAGAGGCACAGATACGCAGTATTTT. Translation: CASSLERDRGTDTQYF.

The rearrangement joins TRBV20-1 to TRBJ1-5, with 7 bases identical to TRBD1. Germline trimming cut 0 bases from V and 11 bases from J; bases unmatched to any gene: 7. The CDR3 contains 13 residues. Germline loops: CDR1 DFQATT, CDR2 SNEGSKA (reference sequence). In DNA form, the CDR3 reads TGCAGTGCTAGAGATCCCGGCCAGGGGGCCCAGCATTTT. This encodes CSARDPGQGAQHF.

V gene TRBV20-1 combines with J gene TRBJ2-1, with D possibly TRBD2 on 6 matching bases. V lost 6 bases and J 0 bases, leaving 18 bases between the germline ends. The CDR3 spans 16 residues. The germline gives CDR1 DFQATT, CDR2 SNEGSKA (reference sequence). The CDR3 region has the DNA TGCAGTGCCAACCCCATAGCGGTAAGCTCCTACAATGAGCAGTTCTTC. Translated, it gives CSANPIAVSSYNEQFF.

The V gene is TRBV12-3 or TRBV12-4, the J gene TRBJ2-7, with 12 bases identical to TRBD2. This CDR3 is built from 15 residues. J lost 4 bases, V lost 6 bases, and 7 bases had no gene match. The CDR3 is CASRSLAGGPYEQYF. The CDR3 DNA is TGTGCCAGCAGGTCTCTAGCGGGAGGGCCGTACGAGCAGTACTTC.

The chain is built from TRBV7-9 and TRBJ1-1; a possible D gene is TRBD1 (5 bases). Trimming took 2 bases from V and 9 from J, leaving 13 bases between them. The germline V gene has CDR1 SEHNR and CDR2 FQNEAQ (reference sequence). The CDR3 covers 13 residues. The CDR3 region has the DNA TGTGCCAGCAGCTTACCGGGACCCCGAAAAGCTTTCTTT. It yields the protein CASSLPGPRKAFF.

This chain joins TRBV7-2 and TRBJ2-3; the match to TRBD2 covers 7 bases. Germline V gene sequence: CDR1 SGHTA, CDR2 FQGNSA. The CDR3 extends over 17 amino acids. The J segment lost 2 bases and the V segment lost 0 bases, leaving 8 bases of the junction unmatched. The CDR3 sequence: CASSLAGGTTLTDTQYF. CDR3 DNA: TGTGCCAGCAGCTTAGCGGGGGGGACTACCCTCACAGATACGCAGTATTTT.

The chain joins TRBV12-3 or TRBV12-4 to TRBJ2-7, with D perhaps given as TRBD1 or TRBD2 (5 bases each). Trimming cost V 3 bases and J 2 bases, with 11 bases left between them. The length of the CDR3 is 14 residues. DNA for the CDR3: TGTGCCAGCAGTTTGCTCGGGACCCCCTACGAGCAGTACTTC. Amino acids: CASSLLGTPYEQYF.

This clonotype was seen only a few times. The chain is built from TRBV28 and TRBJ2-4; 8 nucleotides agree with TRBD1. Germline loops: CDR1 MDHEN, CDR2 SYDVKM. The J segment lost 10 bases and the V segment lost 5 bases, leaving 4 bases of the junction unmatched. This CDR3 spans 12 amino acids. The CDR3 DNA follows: TGTGCCAGCAGTGGGACAGGATTAATTCAGTACTTC. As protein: CASSGTGLIQYF.

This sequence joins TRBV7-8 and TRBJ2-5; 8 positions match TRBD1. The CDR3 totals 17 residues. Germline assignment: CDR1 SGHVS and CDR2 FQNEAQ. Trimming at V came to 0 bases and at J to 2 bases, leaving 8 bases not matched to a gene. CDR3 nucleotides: TGTGCCAGCAGCTTAGCACAGAGACAGGGGAGTCAAGAGACCCAGTACTTC. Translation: CASSLAQRQGSQETQYF. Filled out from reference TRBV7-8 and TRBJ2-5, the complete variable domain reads GAGVSQSPRYKVAKRGQDVALRCDPISGHVSLFWYQQALGQGPEFLTYFQNEAQLDKSGLPSDRFFAERPEGSVSTLKIQRTQQEDSAVYLCASSLAQRQGSQETQYFGPGTRLLVL.

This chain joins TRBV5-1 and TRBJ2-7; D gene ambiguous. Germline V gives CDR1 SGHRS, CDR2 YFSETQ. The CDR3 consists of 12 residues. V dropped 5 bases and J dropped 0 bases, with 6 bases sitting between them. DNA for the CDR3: TGCGCCAGCAGGGCTAGCTCCTACGAGCAGTACTTC. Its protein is CASRASSYEQYF.

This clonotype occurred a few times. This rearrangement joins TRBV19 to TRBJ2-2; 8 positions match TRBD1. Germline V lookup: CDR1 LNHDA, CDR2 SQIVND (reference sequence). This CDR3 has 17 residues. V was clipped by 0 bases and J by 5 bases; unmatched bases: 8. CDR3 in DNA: TGTGCCAGTAGTATAGATCTAGGACAGGGATCGACCGGGGAGCTGTTTTTT. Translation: CASSIDLGQGSTGELFF.

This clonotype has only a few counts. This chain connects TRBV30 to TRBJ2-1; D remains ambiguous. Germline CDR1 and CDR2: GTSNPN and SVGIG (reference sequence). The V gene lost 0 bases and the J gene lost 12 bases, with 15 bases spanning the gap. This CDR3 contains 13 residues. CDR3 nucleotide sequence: TGTGCCTGGAGTGTACCTCCCCTCCTTGGGCAGTTCTTC. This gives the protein CAWSVPPLLGQFF.

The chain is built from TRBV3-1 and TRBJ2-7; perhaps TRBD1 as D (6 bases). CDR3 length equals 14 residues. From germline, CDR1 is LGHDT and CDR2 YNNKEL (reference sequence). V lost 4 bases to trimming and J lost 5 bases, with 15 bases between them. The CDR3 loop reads CASSRGPKGDEQYF. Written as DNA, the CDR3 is TGTGCCAGCAGCCGCGGCCCTAAGGGGGACGAGCAGTACTTC.

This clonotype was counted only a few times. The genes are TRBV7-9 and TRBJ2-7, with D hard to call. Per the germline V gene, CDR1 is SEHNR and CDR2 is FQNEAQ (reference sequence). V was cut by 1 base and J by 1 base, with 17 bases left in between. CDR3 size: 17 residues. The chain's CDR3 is CASSLGSQAGRSYEQYF. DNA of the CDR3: TGTGCCAGCAGCTTAGGGTCGCAGGCAGGCCGATCCTACGAGCAGTACTTC.

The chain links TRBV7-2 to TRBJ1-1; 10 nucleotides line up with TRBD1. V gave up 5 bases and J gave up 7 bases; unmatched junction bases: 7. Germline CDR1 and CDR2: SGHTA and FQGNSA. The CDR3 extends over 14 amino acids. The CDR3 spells CASSARQGAFEAFF. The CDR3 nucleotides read TGTGCCAGCAGCGCCCGACAGGGGGCGTTTGAAGCTTTCTTT.

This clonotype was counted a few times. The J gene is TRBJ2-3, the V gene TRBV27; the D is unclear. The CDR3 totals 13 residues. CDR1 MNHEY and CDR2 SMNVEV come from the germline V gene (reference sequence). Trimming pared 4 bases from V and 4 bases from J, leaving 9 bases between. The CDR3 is CASSSPMADTQYF. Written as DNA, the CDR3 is TGTGCCAGCAGTTCCCCCATGGCAGATACGCAGTATTTT.

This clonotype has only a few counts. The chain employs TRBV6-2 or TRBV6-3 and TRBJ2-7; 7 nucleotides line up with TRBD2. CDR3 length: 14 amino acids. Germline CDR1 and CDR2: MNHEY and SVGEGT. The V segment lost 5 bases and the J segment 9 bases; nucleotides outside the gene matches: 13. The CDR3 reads CASSQRDYTSGQYF. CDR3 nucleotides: TGTGCCAGCAGTCAACGGGACTACACCAGCGGGCAGTACTTC.